The rows below give T cell receptor beta chains drawn from one sample of a study of control samples from healthy donors and cancer patients. Only in-frame clones appear in the TCRdb table, and some are missing; sequencing was by immunoSEQ multiplex PCR. The data hold roughly 58,000 clones, with 70% to 90% observed a single time. Sequencing input: PBMCs. The receptors stem from a woman aged 55-69 years with lung cancer. CDR3s include the opening cysteine and the closing phenylalanine or tryptophan. A D gene is named only where the DNA matches it firmly. For some rows the clone size is stated as once, few or many, or as a class when expanded; others skip it.

J gene,clone size,V gene,D gene,CDR3 DNA,CDR3 protein
TRBJ1-2,few,TRBV2,TRBD1,TGTGCCAGCAGTTTGATGGACAGGGAAGATAACTATGGCTACACCTTC,CASSLMDREDNYGYTF
TRBJ1-3,NA,TRBV28,NA,TGTGCCAGCAGTTTTCACGGGACGGGTGGAAACACCATATATTTT,CASSFHGTGGNTIYF
TRBJ1-6,few,TRBV3-1/TRBV3-2,NA,TGTGCCAGCAGCACCGACAGCTCCTATAATTCACCCCTCCACTTT,CASSTDSSYNSPLHF
TRBJ2-3,NA,TRBV24-1,NA,TGTGCCACCAGTGACTCAAGTTCCACAGATACGCAGTATTTT,CATSDSSSTDTQYF
TRBJ2-3,few,TRBV4-1,NA,TGCGCCAGCAGCCACCCTGGAGGGGGTACAGATACGCAGTATTTT,CASSHPGGGTDTQYF
TRBJ1-1,once,TRBV19,NA,TGTGCCAGTACCCTGGGGGCCCTAGAGACAGAAGCTTTCTTT,CASTLGALETEAFF
TRBJ2-2,NA,TRBV19,TRBD1,TGTGCCAGTAGTCCTGGACAGGGGGCGTACACCGGGGAGCTGTTTTTT,CASSPGQGAYTGELFF
TRBJ1-1,NA,TRBV4-2,TRBD1,TGTGCCAGCAGCCCTTTGACAGGGCCGCTTGGACACACTGAAGCTTTCTTT,CASSPLTGPLGHTEAFF
TRBJ2-4,NA,TRBV5-5,TRBD1,TGTGCCAGCAGCTTGAGGGCAGGGGGCGAAAACATTCAGTACTTC,CASSLRAGGENIQYF
TRBJ2-5,NA,TRBV9,TRBD2,TGTGCCAGCAGCCAAAGCGGGGGGGCCCAAGAGACCCAGTACTTC,CASSQSGGAQETQYF
TRBJ1-2,NA,TRBV5-4,NA,TGTGCCAGCAGACGAGGGGGAAATGGCTACACCTTC,CASRRGGNGYTF
TRBJ2-5,NA,TRBV27,NA,TGTGCCAGCAGTCCAGACAGATACCAAGAGACCCAGTACTTC,CASSPDRYQETQYF
TRBJ2-5,NA,TRBV7-9,NA,TGTGCCAGCAGCAGCGTGGGGGGACAAGAGACCCAGTACTTC,CASSSVGGQETQYF
TRBJ2-1,once,TRBV29-1,NA,TGCAGCGTTGTCGGATACCCTTCCTACAATGAGCAGTTCTTC,CSVVGYPSYNEQFF
TRBJ2-3,NA,TRBV5-1,TRBD2,TGCGCCAGCAAACTGCTAGCGGCGATCACAGATACGCAGTATTTT,CASKLLAAITDTQYF
TRBJ2-1,NA,TRBV4-1,TRBD1,TGCGCCAGCAGCCAAGTTAGAGGGGGCGGTAGGGATGAGCAGTTCTTC,CASSQVRGGGRDEQFF
TRBJ2-3,NA,TRBV11-2,NA,TGTGCCAGCAGCCGCGTACATAGCACAGATACGCAGTATTTT,CASSRVHSTDTQYF
TRBJ2-7,NA,TRBV5-6,NA,TGTGCCAGCAGCTTTGGCCAGAAACTATACGAGCAGTACTTC,CASSFGQKLYEQYF
TRBJ2-7,NA,TRBV4-1,TRBD1,TGCGCCAGCAGCCAATATAACAGGGGGGTCAACGAGCAGTACTTC,CASSQYNRGVNEQYF
TRBJ1-6,NA,TRBV5-6,NA,TGTGCCAGCAGGGACGGGGGGCCATCCTATAATTCACCCCTCCACTTT,CASRDGGPSYNSPLHF
TRBJ1-2,NA,TRBV14,NA,TGTGCCAGCAGCCCCAACCAGGGGTTCCATGGCTACACCTTC,CASSPNQGFHGYTF
TRBJ1-3,NA,TRBV5-1,NA,TGCGCCAGCAGCGCGGGGGCTCCTGGAAACACCATATATTTT,CASSAGAPGNTIYF
TRBJ1-4,NA,TRBV7-6,NA,TGTGCCAGCAGCTCGGGGGCAACTAATGAAAAACTGTTTTTT,CASSSGATNEKLFF
TRBJ2-5,NA,TRBV10-3,TRBD2,TGTGCCATCTCCCAGCGGGGGAACCAAGAGACCCAGTACTTC,CAISQRGNQETQYF
TRBJ2-1,NA,TRBV15,NA,TGTGCCACCAGCAGAGATTTTGGCGGGGCCTACAATGAGCAGTTCTTC,CATSRDFGGAYNEQFF
TRBJ2-5,NA,TRBV6-1,NA,TGTGCCAGCAGTGAATCGGCGGGGACTGGTGAGACCCAGTACTTC,CASSESAGTGETQYF
TRBJ1-1,NA,TRBV19,NA,TGTGCCAGTAGTATCGCGGCGGGACCTGAAGCTTTCTTT,CASSIAAGPEAFF
TRBJ1-5,NA,TRBV28,TRBD1,TGTGCCAGCAGGAGACAGGGTAGGGGCAATCAGCCCCAGCATTTT,CASRRQGRGNQPQHF
TRBJ1-3,NA,TRBV19,NA,TGTGCCAGTAGTACCCCCCGCCCTCGACTAAGCTCTGGAAACACCATATATTTT,CASSTPRPRLSSGNTIYF
TRBJ2-1,NA,TRBV28,NA,TGTGCCAGCAGCCGCTTGGGTTACAATGAGCAGTTCTTC,CASSRLGYNEQFF
TRBJ2-5,NA,TRBV15,NA,TGTGCCACCAGCAGAGATCTGGCGGGGATGGGAGAGACCCAGTACTTC,CATSRDLAGMGETQYF
TRBJ2-7,NA,TRBV7-3,TRBD1,TGTGCCAGCAGCCGGGACAGGGCGTACGAGCAGTACTTC,CASSRDRAYEQYF
TRBJ2-7,NA,TRBV4-1,TRBD1,TGCGCCAGCAGCCAACCAGGGGGTTTGTACGAGCAGTACTTC,CASSQPGGLYEQYF
TRBJ1-3,NA,TRBV6-4,TRBD1,TGTGCCAGCAGTGGTGGACAGGGTGGAAACACCATATATTTT,CASSGGQGGNTIYF
TRBJ2-7,NA,TRBV5-1,NA,TGCGCCAGCAGCTTGGGACAAGGTAGAGACGAGCAGTACTTC,CASSLGQGRDEQYF
TRBJ2-7,NA,TRBV28,TRBD1,TGTGCCAGCAGTTTATTACCCGGACAGGGGGCTGACTACGAGCAGTACTTC,CASSLLPGQGADYEQYF
TRBJ1-6,NA,TRBV20-1,NA,TGCAGTGCTAGTCCGACTTCAGGAGAATCACCCCTCCACTTT,CSASPTSGESPLHF
TRBJ2-3,NA,TRBV7-3,TRBD1,TGTGCCAGCAGCTCCGGGACAGCAGATACGCAGTATTTT,CASSSGTADTQYF
TRBJ2-1,NA,TRBV28,TRBD2,TGTGCCAGCAGGATGACTAGCGGGAGGATTTATGAGCAGTTCTTC,CASRMTSGRIYEQFF
TRBJ1-1,NA,TRBV14,NA,TGTGCCAGCAGCCGACGACGGGACACGACTGAAGCTTTCTTT,CASSRRRDTTEAFF
TRBJ2-1,NA,TRBV5-4,TRBD2,TGTGCCAGCAGCCAGGGCGGGATAGCGGGTAACAATGAGCAGTTCTTC,CASSQGGIAGNNEQFF
TRBJ1-3,NA,TRBV7-8,NA,TGTGCCAGCAGCTTAGCTTCACAAAGACTAAGCTCTGGAAACACCATATATTTT,CASSLASQRLSSGNTIYF
TRBJ2-3,once,TRBV5-4,NA,TGTGCCAGCAGCTTGGGGCTTACACCCGATACGCAGTATTTT,CASSLGLTPDTQYF
TRBJ2-7,NA,TRBV28,NA,TGTGCCAGCAGTACAGGAAGCTCCTACGAGCAGTACTTC,CASSTGSSYEQYF
TRBJ2-1,NA,TRBV5-1,TRBD1,TGCGCCAGCAGCTTGACAGGGGTGCAAAATGAGCAGTTCTTC,CASSLTGVQNEQFF
TRBJ2-7,NA,TRBV28,TRBD1,TGTGCCAGCAGCCGGGGGGACAGGGTTGAATACGAGCAGTACTTC,CASSRGDRVEYEQYF
TRBJ2-1,NA,TRBV5-4,NA,TGTGCCAGCAGCTTCCGAACCTCATCGGGCAATGAGCAGTTCTTC,CASSFRTSSGNEQFF
TRBJ1-5,NA,TRBV30,TRBD1,TGTGCCTGGAGAGAAGGGCAGGGGACAGGGGGCGTCAGCAGCAATCAGCCCCAGCATTTT,CAWREGQGTGGVSSNQPQHF
TRBJ2-5,NA,TRBV11-2,TRBD2,TGTGCCAGCAGCTTAGCCCTAGCGGGAGGACAAGAGACCCAGTACTTC,CASSLALAGGQETQYF
TRBJ1-3,NA,TRBV28,NA,TGTGCCAGCAGTTTAGGGGGGGCTGGAAACACCATATATTTT,CASSLGGAGNTIYF
TRBJ2-2,NA,TRBV2,TRBD2,TGTGCCAGCATACCCGGGACTAGCGTTAACACCGGGGAGCTGTTTTTT,CASIPGTSVNTGELFF
TRBJ1-2,few,TRBV29-1,NA,TGCAGCGCCCAGGCGGACGGTTTCAACTATGGCTACACCTTC,CSAQADGFNYGYTF
TRBJ1-1,NA,TRBV19,NA,TGTGCCAGTAGGTCCAACACTGAAGCTTTCTTT,CASRSNTEAFF
TRBJ1-1,NA,TRBV5-1,NA,TGCGCCAGCAGGTCGCTTTTGAACACTGAAGCTTTCTTT,CASRSLLNTEAFF
TRBJ2-3,NA,TRBV4-1,NA,TGCGCCAGCAGCCAAGTCCTAAGGGGGGCGGGCGACACAGATACGCAGTATTTT,CASSQVLRGAGDTDTQYF
TRBJ2-1,NA,TRBV5-1,NA,TGCGCCAGCAGCTTGGATTTGGGGGGGCGACCCTACAATGAGCAGTTCTTC,CASSLDLGGRPYNEQFF
TRBJ2-1,NA,TRBV5-6,NA,TGTGCCAGCACCCGATGGAATGAGCAGTTCTTC,CASTRWNEQFF
TRBJ2-1,NA,TRBV2,NA,TGTGCCAGCATTCGGGACACATACAATGAGCAGTTCTTC,CASIRDTYNEQFF